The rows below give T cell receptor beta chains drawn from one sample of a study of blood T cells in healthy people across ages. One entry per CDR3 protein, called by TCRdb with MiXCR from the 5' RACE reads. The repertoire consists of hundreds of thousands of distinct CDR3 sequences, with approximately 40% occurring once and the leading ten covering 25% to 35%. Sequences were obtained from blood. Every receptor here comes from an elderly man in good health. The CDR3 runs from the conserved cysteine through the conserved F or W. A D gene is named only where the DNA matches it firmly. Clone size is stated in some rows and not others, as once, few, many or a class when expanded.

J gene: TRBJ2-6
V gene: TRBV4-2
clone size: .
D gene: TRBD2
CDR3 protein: CASSQDVSSGSGADVLTF
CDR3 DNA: TGTGCCAGCAGCCAAGATGTGTCTAGCGGGTCTGGGGCCGACGTCCTGACTTTC

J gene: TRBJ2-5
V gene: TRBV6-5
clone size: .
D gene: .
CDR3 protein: CASTLAAGLQETQYF
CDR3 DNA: TGTGCCAGCACGTTGGCGGCAGGGCTTCAAGAGACCCAGTACTTC

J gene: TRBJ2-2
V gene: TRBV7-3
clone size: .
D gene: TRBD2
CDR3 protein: CASSLTPSREEAGELFF
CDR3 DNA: TGTGCCAGCAGCTTAACCCCCTCCCGGGAGGAGGCCGGGGAGCTGTTTTTT

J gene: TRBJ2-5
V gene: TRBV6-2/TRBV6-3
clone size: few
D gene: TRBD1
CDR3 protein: CASLLTGTAQETQYF
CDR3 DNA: TGTGCCAGCCTTCTTACCGGGACAGCCCAAGAGACCCAGTACTTC

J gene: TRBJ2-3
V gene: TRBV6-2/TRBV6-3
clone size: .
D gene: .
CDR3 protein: CASSYSDSRTNFRDTQYF
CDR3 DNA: TGTGCCAGCAGTTACTCGGATTCGCGGACAAATTTCAGGGATACGCAGTATTTT

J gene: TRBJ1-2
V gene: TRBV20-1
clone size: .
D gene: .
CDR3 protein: CSARDRTLGGYTF
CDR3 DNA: TGCAGTGCTAGAGACCGGACCCTGGGAGGCTACACCTTC

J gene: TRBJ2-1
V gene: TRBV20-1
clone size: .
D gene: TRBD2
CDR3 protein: CSAKEGGGLTYNEQFF
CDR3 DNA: TGCAGTGCTAAGGAGGGCGGGGGACTTACCTACAATGAGCAGTTCTTC

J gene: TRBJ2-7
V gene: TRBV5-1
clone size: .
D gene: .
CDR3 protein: CASSLGRTGTYEQYF
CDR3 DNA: TGCGCCAGCAGCTTGGGACGTACAGGGACCTACGAGCAGTACTTC

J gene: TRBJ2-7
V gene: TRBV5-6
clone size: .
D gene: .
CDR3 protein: CASSLIAQTTEQYF
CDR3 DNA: TGTGCCAGCAGCTTGATTGCTCAAACTACCGAGCAGTACTTC

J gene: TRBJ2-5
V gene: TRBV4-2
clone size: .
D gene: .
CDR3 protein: CASSPEWMGKETQYF
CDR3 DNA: TGTGCCAGCAGCCCTGAGTGGATGGGGAAGGAGACCCAGTACTTC

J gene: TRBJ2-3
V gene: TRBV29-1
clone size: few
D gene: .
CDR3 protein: CSVERGRPGTDTQYF
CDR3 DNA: TGCAGCGTTGAACGAGGGCGGCCGGGGACAGATACGCAGTATTTT

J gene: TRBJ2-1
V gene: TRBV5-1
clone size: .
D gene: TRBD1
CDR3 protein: CASSFSRGNEQFF
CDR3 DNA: TGCGCCAGCAGCTTTTCCAGGGGGAATGAGCAGTTCTTC

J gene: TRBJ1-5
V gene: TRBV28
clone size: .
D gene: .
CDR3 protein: CASSFRASSNQPQHF
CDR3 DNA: TGTGCCAGCAGTTTTCGGGCTAGTAGCAATCAGCCCCAGCATTTT

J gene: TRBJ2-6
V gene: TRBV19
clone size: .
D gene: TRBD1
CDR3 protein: CASILTGVGANVLTF
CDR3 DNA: TGTGCCAGTATCTTGACAGGGGTTGGGGCCAACGTCCTGACTTTC

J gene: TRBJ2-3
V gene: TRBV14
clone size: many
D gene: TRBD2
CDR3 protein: CASSIPGTSGASSTDTQYF
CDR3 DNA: TGTGCCAGCAGCATCCCCGGGACTAGCGGGGCTTCTAGCACAGATACGCAGTATTTT

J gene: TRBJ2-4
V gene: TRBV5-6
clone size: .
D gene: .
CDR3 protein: CASSKGQYWGNIQYF
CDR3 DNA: TGTGCCAGCAGTAAAGGACAATATTGGGGAAACATTCAGTACTTC

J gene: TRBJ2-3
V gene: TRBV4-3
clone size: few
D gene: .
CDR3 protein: CASSQDYTVTTDTQYF
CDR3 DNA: TGCGCCAGCAGCCAAGATTATACAGTTACTACAGATACGCAGTATTTT

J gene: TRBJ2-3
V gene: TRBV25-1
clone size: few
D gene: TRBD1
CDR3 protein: CASSVTGVITDTQYF
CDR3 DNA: TGTGCCAGCAGTGTGACAGGGGTAATCACAGATACGCAGTATTTT

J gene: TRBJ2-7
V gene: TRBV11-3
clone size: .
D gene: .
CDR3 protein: CASSLGGTSDEQYF
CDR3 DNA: TGTGCCAGCAGCTTAGGAGGGACCAGTGACGAGCAGTACTTC

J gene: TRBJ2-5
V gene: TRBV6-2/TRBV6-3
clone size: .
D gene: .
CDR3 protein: CASSPPPGILETQYF
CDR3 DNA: TGTGCCAGCAGCCCTCCCCCAGGGATATTAGAGACCCAGTACTTC

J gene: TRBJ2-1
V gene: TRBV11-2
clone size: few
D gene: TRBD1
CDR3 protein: CASSLDRALYNEQFF
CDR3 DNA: TGTGCCAGCAGTCTAGACAGGGCCCTTTACAATGAGCAGTTCTTC

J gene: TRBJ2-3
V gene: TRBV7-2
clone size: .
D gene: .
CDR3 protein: CASSLGGGAGQDTQYF
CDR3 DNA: TGTGCCAGCAGCTTAGGGGGGGGCGCCGGGCAAGATACGCAGTATTTT

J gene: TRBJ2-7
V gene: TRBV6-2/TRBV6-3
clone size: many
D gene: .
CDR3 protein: CASTNPGASSEQYF
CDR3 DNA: TGTGCCAGCACCAACCCCGGGGCTAGCTCCGAGCAGTACTTC

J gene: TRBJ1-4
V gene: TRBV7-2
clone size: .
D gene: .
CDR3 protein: CASSLDLEGANEELFF
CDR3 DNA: TGTGCCAGCAGCTTAGACCTCGAAGGGGCTAATGAAGAACTGTTTTTT